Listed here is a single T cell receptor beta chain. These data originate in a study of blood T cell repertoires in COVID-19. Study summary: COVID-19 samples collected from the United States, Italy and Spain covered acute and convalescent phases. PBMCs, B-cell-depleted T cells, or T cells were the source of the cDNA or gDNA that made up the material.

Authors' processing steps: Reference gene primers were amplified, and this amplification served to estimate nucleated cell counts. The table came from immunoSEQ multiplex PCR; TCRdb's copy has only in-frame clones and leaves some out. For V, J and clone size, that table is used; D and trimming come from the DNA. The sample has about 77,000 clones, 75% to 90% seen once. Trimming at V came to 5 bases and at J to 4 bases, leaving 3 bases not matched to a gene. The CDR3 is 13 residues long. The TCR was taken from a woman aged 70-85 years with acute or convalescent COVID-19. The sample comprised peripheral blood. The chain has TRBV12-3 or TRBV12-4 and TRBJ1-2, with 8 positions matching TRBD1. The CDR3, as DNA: TGTGCCAGCAGTCAGCAGGGGGCCTATGGCTACACCTTC. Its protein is CASSQQGAYGYTF.